This passage covers 19 T cell receptor beta chains from one sample sequenced in a study of HIV-infected patients and healthy controls. cDNA was made from about 500 ng RNA using alpha and beta constant primers. Using multiplexing indices, alpha and beta chain libraries were generated apart by chain-specific third strand synthesis. TCRdb processed the 5' RACE reads anew with MiXCR; each CDR3 protein has one entry. The table lists roughly 15,000 distinct CDR3 sequences, roughly 12% of them singletons. Follow-up blood was drawn about 14 weeks, roughly three months, after antiretroviral therapy began. The repertoire came from unfractionated whole blood and reflected all unsorted peripheral T cells. The sequences come from blood, collected during antiretroviral therapy. These receptors all stem from an adult with HIV infection. The donor label of this sample is uncertain.

This clonotype occurred many times. The CDR3 spells CASSTNNKDTQYF. In DNA form, the CDR3 reads TGTGCCAGCAGCACCAATAACAAGGATACGCAGTATTTT. The J gene is TRBJ2-3, the V gene TRBV5-4; the D is unclear. V was clipped by 4 bases and J by 6 bases, with 12 bases between them. The germline V gene encodes CDR1 SGHNT and CDR2 YYREEE (reference sequence). The CDR3 loop spans 13 amino acids. Supplemented by reference TRBV5-4 and TRBJ2-3, the full variable domain reads ETGVTQSPTHLIKTRGQQVTLRCSSQSGHNTVSWYQQALGQGPQFIFQYYREEENGRGNFPPRFSGLQFPNYSSELNVNALELDDSALYLCASSTNNKDTQYFGPGTRLTVL.

Many counts were recorded for this clonotype. The V gene is TRBV7-2, the J gene TRBJ2-1; perhaps TRBD2 as D (6 bases). Trimming cost V 3 bases and J 4 bases, with 7 bases left between them. CDR3 length: 13 amino acids. Per germline, CDR1 SGHTA and CDR2 FQGNSA. CDR3 amino acids: CASSLGLYNEQFF. In DNA, the CDR3 is TGTGCCAGCAGCTTGGGACTGTACAATGAGCAGTTCTTC.

This clonotype was seen ten or more times. V gene TRBV12-3 or TRBV12-4 combines with J gene TRBJ2-3; 8 bases match TRBD1. The CDR3 contains 15 residues. Trimming took 6 bases from V and 1 from J; bases not matched to a gene: 6. Written as DNA, the CDR3 is TGTGCCAGCAGGACAGGACAGGGTGGCACAGATACGCAGTATTTT. It yields the protein CASRTGQGGTDTQYF.

In this sample, this clonotype turned up a few times. This chain links TRBV7-9 with TRBJ2-1; D perhaps matches TRBD1 (6 bases). Looked up from germline, CDR1 is SEHNR and CDR2 is FQNEAQ (reference sequence). V was clipped by 5 bases and J by 2 bases, with 19 bases between them. The length of the CDR3 is 17 residues. CDR3 region: CASSPEEQGWPYNEQFF. CDR3 sequence (DNA): TGTGCCAGCAGCCCAGAGGAACAGGGTTGGCCCTACAATGAGCAGTTCTTC.

This clonotype was recorded many times. The chain couples TRBV5-1 to TRBJ2-1; 9 bases are shared with TRBD2. The germline CDR1 and CDR2 sequences are SGHRS and YFSETQ. The CDR3 is made up of 16 amino acids. With V trimmed by 0 bases and J by 8 bases, 9 bases remained unmatched. CDR3 DNA sequence: TGCGCCAGCAGCTTGGCGGCTAGCGGGAATCCTGATGAGCAGTTCTTC. Translating gives CASSLAASGNPDEQFF.

This clonotype appeared many times. J is TRBJ1-2 and V is TRBV5-1; D not resolved. The V gene lost 3 bases and the J gene lost 5 bases, with 17 bases spanning the gap. Germline CDR1 and CDR2: SGHRS and YFSETQ. The CDR3 totals 15 residues. Here the CDR3 DNA reads TGCGCCAGCAGCTCCCAGGCACAGCTGAGGTATGGCTACACCTTC. Amino acid sequence: CASSSQAQLRYGYTF.

This clonotype was seen at least ten times. The chain couples TRBV19 to TRBJ2-1; 8 bases align to TRBD2. Germline assignment: CDR1 LNHDA and CDR2 SQIVND (reference sequence). This CDR3 has 15 amino acids. V was pared by 5 bases and J by 5 bases, with 8 bases of the junction left unmatched. This chain's CDR3 is CASSPRGGRNNEQFF. Here the CDR3 DNA reads TGTGCCAGTAGTCCCCGGGGCGGGAGGAACAATGAGCAGTTCTTC.

This clonotype was observed a few times. The V gene is TRBV20-1, the J gene TRBJ2-3; TRBD1 might be the D (6 bases). The CDR3 runs to 14 residues. Trimming took 3 bases from V and 2 from J, leaving 12 bases between them. Germline CDR1 is DFQATT and CDR2 is SNEGSKA (reference sequence). The CDR3 loop is CSARPQGFTDTQYF. The CDR3 bases are TGCAGTGCTAGGCCACAGGGATTCACAGATACGCAGTATTTT.

This clonotype occurred a few times. The chain links TRBV5-1 to TRBJ2-7; 10 bases line up with TRBD1. There are 14 residues in the CDR3. Germline-derived CDR1 and CDR2 are SGHRS and YFSETQ. The junction had 2 bases not matched to a gene; V was cut back by 2 bases and J by 3 bases. CDR3 sequence reads: CASSFRDRGYEQYF. The CDR3 DNA sequence: TGCGCCAGCAGCTTTCGGGACAGGGGCTACGAGCAGTACTTC.

The chain couples TRBV19 to TRBJ2-6; D tentatively fits TRBD1 or TRBD2 (6 bases each). The CDR3 loop spans 19 amino acids. V shed 3 bases and J shed 4 bases, with 22 bases lying between them. CDR1 and CDR2 (germline): LNHDA, SQIVND (reference sequence). The DNA of the CDR3 is TGTGCCAGTAGTATGATCCGCGAGGGGGGCGCCCGAGGGGCCAACGTCCTGACTTTC. Translation gives CASSMIREGGARGANVLTF.

This clonotype was seen at least ten times. The genes are TRBV12-3 or TRBV12-4 and TRBJ2-3; the D is unclear. The V end lost 3 bases, the J end lost 0 bases, and 16 bases lay between the germline ends. The CDR3 is 17 residues long. The chain's CDR3 is CASSFPRLSFSTDTQYF. The CDR3 nucleotides read TGTGCCAGCAGTTTCCCGCGACTCTCATTTAGCACAGATACGCAGTATTTT.

This clonotype was detected many times. This chain connects TRBV5-4 to TRBJ2-3; the D gene is possibly TRBD1 (6 bases). Per germline, CDR1 SGHNT and CDR2 YYREEE (reference sequence). V was clipped by 3 bases and J by 4 bases, with 18 bases between them. The CDR3 extends over 16 amino acids. CDR3 coding DNA: TGTGCCAGCAGCTCTAAAAACAGGGTCGATGCAGATACGCAGTATTTT. Protein: CASSSKNRVDADTQYF.

At least ten counts were recorded for this clonotype. The chain uses TRBV19 and TRBJ2-4, with 13 nucleotides matching TRBD2. The CDR3 covers 16 residues. Trimming removed 3 bases from V and 9 bases from J; junction bases left unmatched: 8. CDR1 LNHDA and CDR2 SQIVND come from the germline V gene (reference sequence). CDR3 residues: CASSIAGTSGTTIQYF. DNA for the CDR3: TGTGCCAGTAGTATTGCCGGGACTAGCGGGACTACCATTCAGTACTTC. The complete variable domain, with remaining parts taken from reference TRBV19 and TRBJ2-4, reads DGGITQSPKYLFRKEGQNVTLSCEQNLNHDAMYWYRQDPGQGLRLIYYSQIVNDFQKGDIAEGYSVSREKKESFPLTVTSAQKNPTAFYLCASSIAGTSGTTIQYFGAGTRLSVL.

The chain employs TRBV4-1 and TRBJ2-1, with 13 bases lining up with TRBD2. CDR1 and CDR2 (germline): MGHRA, YSYEKL. The CDR3 totals 16 residues. V was clipped by 4 bases and J by 6 bases; unmatched bases: 6. DNA for the CDR3: TGCGCCAGCAGCCGGACTAGCGGGAGCTACGGCAATGAGCAGTTCTTC. Its translation is CASSRTSGSYGNEQFF.

This clonotype appeared many times. The chain has TRBV5-1 and TRBJ2-1, with 15 bases lining up with TRBD2. This CDR3 region has 18 residues. Trimming cost V 4 bases and J 0 bases; bases outside gene matches: 5. Germline V CDR1 and CDR2: SGHRS, YFSETQ. CDR3 DNA sequence: TGCGCCAGCAGCCGGGGACTAGCGGGAGGTTCCTCCTACAATGAGCAGTTCTTC. Translation gives CASSRGLAGGSSYNEQFF.

The table lists this clonotype with many counts. The CDR3 protein is CASSLGTSEETQYF. CDR3 nucleotides: TGTGCCAGCAGCTTAGGGACTAGCGAAGAGACCCAGTACTTC. The genes are TRBV7-2 and TRBJ2-5; 9 bases are shared with TRBD2. This CDR3 region has 14 residues. The germline CDR1 and CDR2 sequences are SGHTA and FQGNSA. V lost 1 base and J lost 3; bases outside the gene matches: 0.

This clonotype came up a few times. The chain is built from TRBV20-1 and TRBJ2-5; 11 nucleotides align to TRBD2. Germline loops: CDR1 DFQATT, CDR2 SNEGSKA (reference sequence). The length of the CDR3 is 14 residues. V was clipped by 4 bases and J by 5 bases; unmatched bases: 6. DNA for the CDR3: TGCAGTGCTATTAGCGGGGGGGCCTCTGAGACCCAGTACTTC. Protein product: CSAISGGASETQYF.

The rearrangement joins TRBV4-1 to TRBJ2-1; D is uncertain. The V gene lost 1 base and the J gene lost 3 bases, with 13 bases spanning the gap. Germline-derived CDR1 and CDR2 are MGHRA and YSYEKL. The CDR3 sequence is 16 residues long. Written as DNA, the CDR3 is TGCGCCAGCAGCCAAGTTGCTGGTTGGAACTACAATGAGCAGTTCTTC. Its translation: CASSQVAGWNYNEQFF.

This clonotype was detected many times. The rearrangement uses TRBV12-3 or TRBV12-4 and TRBJ2-7, with 10 positions matching TRBD2. Trimming removed 3 bases from V and 6 bases from J; junction bases left unmatched: 8. CDR3 length equals 15 residues. The CDR3 is CASSFWSGRAGEQYF. In DNA form, the CDR3 reads TGTGCCAGCAGTTTCTGGAGCGGGAGGGCCGGCGAGCAGTACTTC.